The rows below give T cell receptor beta chains drawn from one sample of a study of blood T cell repertoires in COVID-19. The protocol was immunoSEQ multiplex PCR, while the TCRdb copy is restricted to in-frame clones and leaves out a portion. The profile shows 19,000 or so clones, 86% of them singletons. Source material: peripheral blood. These receptors originate from a man aged 65 to 79 with acute or convalescent COVID-19. Both conserved end residues are part of each CDR3. Each record gives: D gene, V gene, J gene, clone size, CDR3 protein, CDR3 DNA. The D gene is left open where the match is weak. The size entry is marked missing in some rows and otherwise reads once, few, many or a size class.

>TRBD1|TRBV7-6|TRBJ2-2|few
CASSPTGTGGLTGELFF
TGTGCCAGCAGCCCGACGGGGACAGGGGGCCTGACCGGGGAGCTGTTTTTT
>TRBD2|TRBV28|TRBJ2-7|NA
CASRAGTSGRAYEQYF
TGTGCCAGCAGGGCCGGGACTAGCGGGAGGGCCTACGAGCAGTACTTC
>TRBD1|TRBV9|TRBJ2-2|NA
CASTTGGNTGELFF
TGTGCCAGCACGACAGGGGGCAACACCGGGGAGCTGTTTTTT
>NA|TRBV5-1|TRBJ1-2|NA
CASRYREGYGYTF
TGCGCCAGCCGCTACAGGGAGGGCTATGGCTACACCTTC
>NA|TRBV27|TRBJ2-7|once
CASSLHPTGTPYEQYF
TGTGCCAGCAGTTTACATCCGACCGGGACACCGTACGAGCAGTACTTC
>TRBD2|TRBV6-6|TRBJ2-1|NA
CASSTGLAGGLIEQFF
TGTGCCAGCAGCACCGGACTAGCGGGAGGACTCATTGAGCAGTTCTTC
>NA|TRBV7-9|TRBJ2-3|NA
CASSTRARGTDTQYF
TGTGCCAGCAGCACCCGGGCGCGGGGCACAGATACGCAGTATTTT
>NA|TRBV6-2/TRBV6-3|TRBJ1-1|few
CASSGGWTEAFF
TGTGCCAGCAGTGGGGGGTGGACTGAAGCTTTCTTT
>TRBD1|TRBV5-1|TRBJ2-7|NA
CASRTTPGQGHEQYF
TGCGCCAGCAGGACTACTCCGGGACAGGGTCACGAGCAGTACTTC
>NA|TRBV7-9|TRBJ2-5|once
CASSLLRGAQETQYF
TGTGCCAGCAGCTTACTCAGGGGCGCCCAAGAGACCCAGTACTTC
>NA|TRBV11-2|TRBJ2-1|few
CASSLAVSQQFF
TGTGCCAGCAGCTTAGCCGTTTCTCAGCAGTTCTTC
>NA|TRBV6-6|TRBJ1-6|once
CASQKETRVGSPLHF
TGTGCCAGCCAAAAGGAAACCAGGGTTGGCTCACCCCTCCACTTT
>NA|TRBV10-3|TRBJ2-7|NA
CAISDKSTSYEQYF
TGTGCCATCAGTGACAAGTCTACCTCCTACGAGCAGTACTTC
>TRBD1|TRBV5-6|TRBJ1-1|NA
CASSSTGTNTEAFF
TGTGCCAGCAGCTCGACAGGGACGAACACTGAAGCTTTCTTT
>NA|TRBV28|TRBJ1-2|NA
CASSPSGEGGYTF
TGTGCCAGCAGTCCTTCAGGGGAGGGTGGCTACACCTTC
>NA|TRBV27|TRBJ1-2|NA
CASLRYGYTF
TGTGCCAGCCTCCGCTATGGCTACACCTTC
>TRBD1|TRBV5-1|TRBJ2-5|NA
CASSYPGTAGQETQYF
TGCGCCAGCAGCTACCCCGGGACAGCAGGTCAAGAGACCCAGTACTTC
>NA|TRBV18|TRBJ2-3|NA
CASSMLGQLTDTQYF
TGTGCCAGCTCAATGCTGGGGCAACTCACAGATACGCAGTATTTT
>TRBD1|TRBV18|TRBJ2-1|NA
CASSPQGAEEQFF
TGTGCCAGCTCACCTCAGGGGGCGGAGGAGCAGTTCTTC
>TRBD1|TRBV28|TRBJ1-3|NA
CASSPGQGANTIYF
TGTGCCAGCAGCCCCGGACAGGGAGCAAACACCATATATTTT
>NA|TRBV19|TRBJ1-3|NA
CASSHQRDTASGNTIYF
TGTGCCAGTAGTCACCAGAGGGACACAGCCTCTGGAAACACCATATATTTT
>NA|TRBV9|TRBJ2-5|few
CPTSGGGGPQETQYF
TGCCCCACCAGCGGAGGGGGGGGGCCCCAAGAGACCCAGTACTTC
>TRBD2|TRBV20-1|TRBJ2-3|NA
CSRWTSRTQYF
TGCAGTAGATGGACTAGCCGTACGCAGTATTTT
>TRBD2|TRBV9|TRBJ2-7|NA
CASSSGEGLTDEQYF
TGTGCCAGCAGCTCCGGGGAGGGGTTGACCGACGAGCAGTACTTC
>NA|TRBV6-5|TRBJ2-7|NA
CASSRDTASEQYF
TGTGCCAGCAGCCGGGACACCGCCTCCGAGCAGTACTTC
>TRBD1|TRBV18|TRBJ1-3|few
CASSPLIPGGRNTIYF
TGTGCCAGCTCACCCCTCATACCAGGGGGCCGAAACACCATATATTTT
>NA|TRBV27|TRBJ2-7|NA
CASRYDRKSSYEQYF
TGTGCCAGCAGATACGACAGGAAATCCTCCTACGAGCAGTACTTC
>NA|TRBV5-8|TRBJ1-1|NA
CASSLDYREAFF
TGTGCCAGCAGCTTGGACTACAGGGAAGCTTTCTTT
>NA|TRBV5-1|TRBJ2-2|NA
CASLQGPNTGELFF
TGCGCCAGCCTTCAGGGGCCGAACACCGGGGAGCTGTTTTTT
>NA|TRBV28|TRBJ2-3|NA
CASSLWVRRDTDTQYF
TGTGCCAGCAGTTTATGGGTTCGGAGAGACACAGATACGCAGTATTTT
>TRBD1|TRBV5-1|TRBJ2-7|NA
CASSLGDRQSSYEQYF
TGCGCCAGCAGCTTGGGGGACAGGCAGAGCTCCTACGAGCAGTACTTC
>TRBD2|TRBV2|TRBJ2-1|NA
CASSEGTSGSGQFF
TGTGCCAGCAGTGAAGGGACTAGCGGGAGCGGGCAGTTCTTC
>NA|TRBV19|TRBJ1-1|few
CASSRLQGNAEAFF
TGTGCCAGTAGTAGATTACAGGGAAACGCTGAAGCTTTCTTT
>TRBD2|TRBV6-5|TRBJ2-7|NA
CASRGTSGFYEQYF
TGTGCCAGCAGAGGGACTAGCGGGTTCTACGAGCAGTACTTC
>NA|TRBV19|TRBJ2-7|NA
CASSIGGTRTYEQYF
TGTGCCAGTAGTATAGGCGGGACTCGAACCTACGAGCAGTACTTC
>TRBD1|TRBV6-2/TRBV6-3|TRBJ1-2|NA
CASSNRGIGNYGYTF
TGTGCCAGCAGTAACAGGGGGATTGGTAACTATGGCTACACCTTC
>NA|TRBV7-2|TRBJ2-2|NA
CASSLNGRNTGELFF
TGTGCCAGCAGCTTAAACGGGAGGAACACCGGGGAGCTGTTTTTT
>NA|TRBV19|TRBJ1-3|few
CASSIQGLGNTIYF
TGTGCCAGTAGTATACAGGGACTCGGAAACACCATATATTTT
>TRBD1|TRBV4-2|TRBJ1-4|NA
CASSPTGGRTGNEKLFF
TGTGCCAGCAGCCCCACAGGAGGCAGGACAGGGAATGAAAAACTGTTTTTT
>NA|TRBV19|TRBJ1-2|NA
CASSMGAVNYGYTF
TGTGCCAGTAGTATGGGGGCGGTGAACTATGGCTACACCTTC
>NA|TRBV29-1|TRBJ1-4|few
CSVEGAATNEKLFF
TGCAGCGTTGAAGGGGCCGCGACTAATGAAAAACTGTTTTTT
>NA|TRBV2|TRBJ2-2|once
CASNEGMTAGELFF
TGTGCCAGCAATGAAGGGATGACAGCCGGGGAGCTGTTTTTT
>TRBD2|TRBV10-3|TRBJ2-3|NA
CAISEASGRTDTQYF
TGTGCCATCAGTGAGGCTAGCGGGAGGACAGATACGCAGTATTTT